A single T cell receptor beta chain is shown here with its context. Its antigen is unidentified. This sample stems from a study of naive and memory T cell subsets. Study conclusions and caveats: Naive repertoires, especially CD8, held a few larger clonotypes, possibly memory cells re-expressing CD45RA.

Cells stained for CD3, CD4, CD8, CD45RA and CD27 were sorted into four subsets. The beta constant-region primer was an equimolar mix of two oligonucleotides covering TRBC1 and TRBC2. Four rounds of PCR amplified the ligated cDNA using nested alpha and beta constant-region primers plus SP2. TCRdb fed the UMI-ligation and nested PCR reads into MiXCR, producing one record per CDR3 protein. The data contain approximately 90,000 distinct CDR3 sequences, around 10% of them singletons. Germline CDR1 and CDR2: DFQATT and SNEGSKA (reference sequence). The CDR3 sequence is 14 residues long. V was trimmed by 5 bases and J by 6 bases, leaving 20 bases between them.

The V call is TRBV20-1, the J call TRBJ2-7, with a weak D call TRBD1 (5 bases). The sample taken for sequencing was naive CD4+ T cells from blood. This receptor was taken from a human donor in good health. CDR3 in DNA: TGCAGTGCTTCTACAGGTACCCTATTTCGCGAGCAGTACTTC. Translating gives CSASTGTLFREQYF.